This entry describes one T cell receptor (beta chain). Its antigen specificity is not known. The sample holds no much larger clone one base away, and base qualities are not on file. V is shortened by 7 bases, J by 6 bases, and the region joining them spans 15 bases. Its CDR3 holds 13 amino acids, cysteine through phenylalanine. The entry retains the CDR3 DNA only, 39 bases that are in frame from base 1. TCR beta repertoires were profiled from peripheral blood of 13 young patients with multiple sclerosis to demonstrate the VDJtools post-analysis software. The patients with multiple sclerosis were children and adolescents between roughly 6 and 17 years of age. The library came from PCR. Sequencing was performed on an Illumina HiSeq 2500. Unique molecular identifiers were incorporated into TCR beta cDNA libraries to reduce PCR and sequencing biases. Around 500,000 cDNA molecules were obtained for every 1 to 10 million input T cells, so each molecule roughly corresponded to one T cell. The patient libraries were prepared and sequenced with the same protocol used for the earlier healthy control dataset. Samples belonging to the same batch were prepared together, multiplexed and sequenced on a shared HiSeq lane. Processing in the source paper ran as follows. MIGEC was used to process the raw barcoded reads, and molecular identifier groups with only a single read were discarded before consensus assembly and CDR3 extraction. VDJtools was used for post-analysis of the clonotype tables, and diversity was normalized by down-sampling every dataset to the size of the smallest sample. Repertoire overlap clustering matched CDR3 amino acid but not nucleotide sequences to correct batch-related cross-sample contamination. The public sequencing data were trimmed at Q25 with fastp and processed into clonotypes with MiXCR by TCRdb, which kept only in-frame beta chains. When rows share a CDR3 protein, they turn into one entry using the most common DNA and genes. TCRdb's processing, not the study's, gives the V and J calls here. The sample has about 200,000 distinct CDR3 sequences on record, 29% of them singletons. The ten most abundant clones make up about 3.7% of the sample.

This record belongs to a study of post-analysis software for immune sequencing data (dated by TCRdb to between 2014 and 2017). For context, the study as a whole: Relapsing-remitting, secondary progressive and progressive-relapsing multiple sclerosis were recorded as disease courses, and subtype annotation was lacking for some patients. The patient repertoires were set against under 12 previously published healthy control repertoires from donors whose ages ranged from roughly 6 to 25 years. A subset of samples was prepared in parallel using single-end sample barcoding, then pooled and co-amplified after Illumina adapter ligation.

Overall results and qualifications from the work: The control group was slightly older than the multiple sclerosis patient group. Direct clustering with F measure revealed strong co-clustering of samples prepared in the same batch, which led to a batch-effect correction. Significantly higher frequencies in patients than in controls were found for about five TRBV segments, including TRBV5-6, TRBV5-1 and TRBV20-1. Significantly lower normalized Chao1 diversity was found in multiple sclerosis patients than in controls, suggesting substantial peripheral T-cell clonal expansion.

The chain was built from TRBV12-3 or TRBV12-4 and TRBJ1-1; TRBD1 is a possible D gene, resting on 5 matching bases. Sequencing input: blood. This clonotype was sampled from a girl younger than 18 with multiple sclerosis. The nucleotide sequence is TGTGCCAGCACCTCAGACAGTTTCGCTGAAGCTTTCTTT. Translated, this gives CASTSDSFAEAFF.